This T cell receptor beta chain appears in the sequencing data of a study of blood T cell repertoires in COVID-19. Study at large: Nucleic acid was either cDNA or gDNA, and it came from T cells, B-cell-depleted T cells, or PBMCs.

The CDR3 sequence is 16 residues long. The junction had 11 bases not matched to a gene; V was cut back by 4 bases and J by 6 bases. Germline V CDR1 and CDR2: MRHNA, SNTAGT. Original analysis: Reference gene primer amplification gave nucleated cell count estimates. Some clones are missing from TCRdb's copy, which holds only in-frame ones; the method was immunoSEQ multiplex PCR. V and J calls and clone size are those listed in that table; D and trimming were worked out from the DNA. The data show 130,000 or so clones, 85% to 90% seen once. Sequenced material: peripheral blood. This TCR derives from a human donor in a cohort sampled during active COVID-19. V usage is TRBV6-4 and J usage is TRBJ2-3; 9 bases map to TRBD2. CDR3 DNA: TGTGCCAGCAGTGCGTCCCGCGGGGGGGCCGGGGATACGCAGTATTTT. Translating it yields CASSASRGGAGDTQYF.